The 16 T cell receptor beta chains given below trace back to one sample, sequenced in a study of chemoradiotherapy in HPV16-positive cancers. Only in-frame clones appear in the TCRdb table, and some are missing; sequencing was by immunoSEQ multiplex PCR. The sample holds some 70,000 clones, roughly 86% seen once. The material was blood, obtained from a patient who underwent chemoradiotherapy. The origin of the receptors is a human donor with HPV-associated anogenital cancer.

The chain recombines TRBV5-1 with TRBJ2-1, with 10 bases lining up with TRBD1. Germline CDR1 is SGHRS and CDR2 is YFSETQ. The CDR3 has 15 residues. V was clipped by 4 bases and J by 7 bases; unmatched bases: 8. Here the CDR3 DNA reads TGCGCCAGCAGCATCCGGGACAGGGGCCGGAATGAGCAGTTCTTC. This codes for CASSIRDRGRNEQFF.

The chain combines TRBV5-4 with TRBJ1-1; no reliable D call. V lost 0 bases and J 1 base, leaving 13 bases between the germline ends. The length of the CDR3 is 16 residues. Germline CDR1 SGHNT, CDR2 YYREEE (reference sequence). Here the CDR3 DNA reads TGTGCCAGCAGCTTGGATCCGGGGAGAGCGAACACTGAAGCTTTCTTT. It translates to CASSLDPGRANTEAFF.

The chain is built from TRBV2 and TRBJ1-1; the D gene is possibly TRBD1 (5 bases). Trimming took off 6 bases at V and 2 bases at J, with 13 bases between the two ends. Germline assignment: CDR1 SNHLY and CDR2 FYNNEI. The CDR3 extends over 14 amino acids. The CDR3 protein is CASSPWGGNTEAFF. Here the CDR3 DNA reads TGTGCCAGCAGCCCTTGGGGGGGAAACACTGAAGCTTTCTTT.

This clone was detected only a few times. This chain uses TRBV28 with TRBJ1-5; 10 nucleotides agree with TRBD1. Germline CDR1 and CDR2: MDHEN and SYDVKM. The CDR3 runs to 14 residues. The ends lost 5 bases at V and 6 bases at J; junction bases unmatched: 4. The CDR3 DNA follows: TGTGCCAGCAGTGTGGACAGGGGGGCTCAGCCCCAGCATTTT. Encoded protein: CASSVDRGAQPQHF. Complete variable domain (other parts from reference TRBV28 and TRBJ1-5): DVKVTQSSRYLVKRTGEKVFLECVQDMDHENMFWYRQDPGLGLRLIYFSYDVKMKEKGDIPEGYSVSREKKERFSLILESASTNQTSMYLCASSVDRGAQPQHFGDGTRLSIL.

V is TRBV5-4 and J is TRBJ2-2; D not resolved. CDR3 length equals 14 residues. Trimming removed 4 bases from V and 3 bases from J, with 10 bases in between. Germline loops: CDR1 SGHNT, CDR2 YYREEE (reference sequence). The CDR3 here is CASSRRIDTGELFF. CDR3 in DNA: TGTGCCAGCAGCAGGCGGATTGACACCGGGGAGCTGTTTTTT.

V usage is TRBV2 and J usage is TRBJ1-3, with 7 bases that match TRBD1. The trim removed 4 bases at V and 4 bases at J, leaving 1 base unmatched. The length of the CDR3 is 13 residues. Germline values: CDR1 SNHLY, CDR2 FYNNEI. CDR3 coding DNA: TGTGCCAGCAGTGTAGGGGGCGGAAACACCATATATTTT. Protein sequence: CASSVGGGNTIYF.

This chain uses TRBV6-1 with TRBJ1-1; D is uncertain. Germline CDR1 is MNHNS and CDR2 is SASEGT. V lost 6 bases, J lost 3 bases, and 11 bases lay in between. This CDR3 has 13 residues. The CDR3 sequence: CASSGPWDTEAFF. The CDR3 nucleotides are TGTGCCAGCAGCGGCCCATGGGACACTGAAGCTTTCTTT.

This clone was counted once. CDR3 DNA sequence: TGTGCCAGTAGTAGCTGGGCGAACACTGAAGCTTTCTTT. Translated, it gives CASSSWANTEAFF. This chain uses TRBV19 with TRBJ1-1; D not resolved. V lost 4 bases and J 1 base, leaving 7 bases between the germline ends. CDR1 and CDR2 (germline): LNHDA, SQIVND (reference sequence). This CDR3 is 13 amino acids long.

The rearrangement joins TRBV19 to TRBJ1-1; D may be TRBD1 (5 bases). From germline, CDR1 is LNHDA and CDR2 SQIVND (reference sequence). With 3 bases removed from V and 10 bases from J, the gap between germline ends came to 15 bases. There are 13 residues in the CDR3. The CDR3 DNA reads TGTGCCAGTAGTATCGAAGGTCAAAGGGGAGCTTTCTTT. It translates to CASSIEGQRGAFF.

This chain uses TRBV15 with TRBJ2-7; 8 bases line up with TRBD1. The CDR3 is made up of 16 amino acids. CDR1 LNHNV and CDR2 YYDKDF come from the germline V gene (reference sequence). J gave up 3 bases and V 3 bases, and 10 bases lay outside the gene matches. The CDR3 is CATSRGQDRDNYEQYF. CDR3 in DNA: TGTGCCACCAGCAGGGGACAGGACAGGGACAACTACGAGCAGTACTTC.

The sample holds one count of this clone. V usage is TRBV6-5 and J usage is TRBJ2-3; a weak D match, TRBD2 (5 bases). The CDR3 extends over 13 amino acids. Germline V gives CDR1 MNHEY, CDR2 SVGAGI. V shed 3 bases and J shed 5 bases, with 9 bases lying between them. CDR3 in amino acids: CASSYYGEDTQYF. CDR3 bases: TGTGCCAGCAGTTATTACGGGGAAGATACGCAGTATTTT.

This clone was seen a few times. CDR3 nucleotide sequence: TGTGCCAGCAGCTTACGGGGAAGGGACAGTTTCTACGAGCAGTACTTC. This codes for CASSLRGRDSFYEQYF. V usage is TRBV11-2 and J usage is TRBJ2-7; TRBD1 matches 7 bases. The CDR3 loop spans 16 amino acids. The V and J ends lost 2 bases and 3 bases, in that order; junction bases with no gene match: 10. Germline V gives CDR1 SGHAT, CDR2 FQNNGV.

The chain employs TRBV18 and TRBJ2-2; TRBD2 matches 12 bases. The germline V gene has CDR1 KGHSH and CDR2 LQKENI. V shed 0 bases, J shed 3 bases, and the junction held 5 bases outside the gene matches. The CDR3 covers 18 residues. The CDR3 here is CASSPPRTSGTYTGELFF. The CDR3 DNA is TGTGCCAGCTCACCACCCCGGACTAGCGGGACCTACACCGGGGAGCTGTTTTTT.

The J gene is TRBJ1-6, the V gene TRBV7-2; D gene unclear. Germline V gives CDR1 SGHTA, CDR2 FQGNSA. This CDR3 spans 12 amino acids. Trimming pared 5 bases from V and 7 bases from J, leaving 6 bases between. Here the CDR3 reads CASSPQNSPLHF. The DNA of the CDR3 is TGTGCCAGCAGCCCACAGAATTCACCCCTCCACTTT.

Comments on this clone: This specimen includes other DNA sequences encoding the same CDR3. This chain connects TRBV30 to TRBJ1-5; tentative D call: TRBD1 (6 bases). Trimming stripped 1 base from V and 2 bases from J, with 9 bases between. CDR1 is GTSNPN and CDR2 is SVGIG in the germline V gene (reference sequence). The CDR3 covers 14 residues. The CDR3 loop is CAWSATGGNQPQHF. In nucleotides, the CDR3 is TGTGCCTGGAGTGCGACAGGAGGCAATCAGCCCCAGCATTTT.

This chain's CDR3 is CSAGALSADTQYF. The CDR3, as DNA: TGCAGCGCTGGGGCCTTGTCGGCAGATACGCAGTATTTT. The genes are TRBV29-1 and TRBJ2-3; perhaps TRBD1 as D (5 bases). The CDR3 sequence is 13 residues long. The V gene lost 7 bases and the J gene lost 4 bases, with 15 bases spanning the gap. The germline CDR1 and CDR2 sequences are SQVTM and ANQGSEA.